Presented here are 14 T cell receptor beta chains from one specimen sequenced in a study of T-cell reconstitution after alpha-beta-depleted transplantation in children. Unique molecular identifiers were incorporated during preparation of the TCRbeta library. TCRdb re-called the PCR reads through MiXCR, storing one row per CDR3 protein. The sample contains 450,000 to 550,000 distinct CDR3 sequences, over 10% of which appear only once. Specimen: PBMCs, mostly from graft donor cells, collected 180 days after TCRalphabeta/CD19-depleted stem cell transplant. These receptors originate from a female patient between 2 and 10 years old who had a stem cell transplant for aplastic anemia, so the T cells may come from the graft donor.

The J gene is TRBJ2-5, the V gene TRBV5-1; 7 bases are shared with TRBD1. This CDR3 spans 14 amino acids. CDR1 is SGHRS, CDR2 YFSETQ, per germline. Unmatched junction bases numbered 2, after V lost 0 bases and J lost 3 bases. Here the CDR3 DNA reads TGCGCCAGCAGCTTGGACAGGGGAAAAGAGACCCAGTACTTC. Its translation: CASSLDRGKETQYF.

A few counts support this clonotype. This sequence joins TRBV11-2 and TRBJ2-1; TRBD2 matches at 8 bases. The V and J ends lost 3 bases and 6 bases, in that order; junction bases with no gene match: 7. This CDR3 comprises 15 residues. The germline V gene encodes CDR1 SGHAT and CDR2 FQNNGV. Here the CDR3 DNA reads TGTGCCAGCAGCTTTTGGCGGGAGGAGGGCAATGAGCAGTTCTTC. It yields the protein CASSFWREEGNEQFF.

The rearrangement links TRBV25-1 to TRBJ2-6; no definite D call. The CDR3 length is 11 residues. V dropped 11 bases and J dropped 2 bases, with 4 bases sitting between them. Germline CDR1 and CDR2: MGHDK and SYGVNS. The CDR3 nucleotides read TGTGCCGTGGCTGGGGCCAACGTCCTGACTTTC. Translated, it gives CAVAGANVLTF.

This clonotype was seen ten or more times. This CDR3 reads CASSLFRGRDEKLFF. The DNA of the CDR3 is TGTGCCAGCAGCCTATTCAGGGGGCGGGATGAAAAACTGTTTTTT. This rearrangement joins TRBV5-5 to TRBJ1-4, with 8 bases lining up with TRBD1. The CDR3 sequence is 15 residues long. Germline V lookup: CDR1 SGHKS, CDR2 YYEKEE (reference sequence). V was pared by 4 bases and J by 6 bases, with 8 bases of the junction left unmatched.

Worth noting for this clonotype: A much larger clone differs by one base, so this may be a read error. The chain combines TRBV5-6 with TRBJ1-1; TRBD1 aligns across 8 bases. Germline V gives CDR1 SGHDT, CDR2 YYEEEE. This CDR3 is 14 amino acids long. The CDR3 reads CAGSKDRAGTEAFF. Here the CDR3 DNA reads TGTGCCGGCAGCAAGGACAGGGCCGGCACTGAAGCTTTCTTT.

V usage is TRBV11-2 and J usage is TRBJ1-2, with D hard to call. CDR3 length: 16 residues. CDR1 is SGHAT and CDR2 is FQNNGV in the germline V gene. The ends were cut back, 1 base at V and 0 bases at J, with 12 bases in the middle. The CDR3 nucleotides read TGTGCCAGCAGCTTAGGTGGGGAGGGAGCTAACTATGGCTACACCTTC. This gives the protein CASSLGGEGANYGYTF.

This chain connects TRBV5-1 to TRBJ2-3; D might be TRBD1 (5 bases). The CDR3 is made up of 15 amino acids. V was clipped by 1 base and J by 0 bases, with 9 bases between them. Germline lookup yields CDR1 SGHRS and CDR2 YFSETQ. CDR3 sequence reads: CASSLSRTSTDTQYF. CDR3 nucleotides: TGCGCCAGCAGCTTGAGTCGGACAAGCACAGATACGCAGTATTTT.

This clonotype came up a few times. The chain recombines TRBV10-1 with TRBJ2-7; perhaps TRBD2 as D (6 bases). Deletions cut 0 bases from V and 4 bases from J, with 10 bases between. The CDR3 is 14 residues long. In germline, CDR1 is WNHNN, CDR2 SYGVQD (reference sequence). CDR3 bases: TGCGCCAGCAGTGAGTCGCGGGGATTATACGAGCAGTACGTC. It is translated as CASSESRGLYEQYV.

Many counts were recorded for this clonotype. V is TRBV20-1 and J is TRBJ2-5; 7 positions match TRBD1. Germline assignment: CDR1 DFQATT and CDR2 SNEGSKA (reference sequence). The CDR3 consists of 15 residues. The V gene end was trimmed by 4 bases and the J gene end by 4 bases; junction bases not matched to a gene: 12. The CDR3 nucleotides are TGCAGTGCTAAGGGCCAGGGGGATTGGCGAGAGACCCAGTACTTC. Encoded protein: CSAKGQGDWRETQYF.

The V and J genes are TRBV12-3 or TRBV12-4 and TRBJ2-4; D possibly corresponds to TRBD1 (5 bases). The CDR3 runs 15 residues. Trimming pared 6 bases from V and 5 bases from J, leaving 17 bases between. The CDR3 DNA follows: TGTGCCAGCAGGAACCCAGGGATTGGGGAAAACATTCAGTACTTC. It translates to CASRNPGIGENIQYF.

This clonotype has ten or more counts. The chain combines TRBV10-3 with TRBJ1-1; D uncertain. Germline lookup yields CDR1 ENHRY and CDR2 SYGVKD. The CDR3 consists of 14 residues. Trimming pared 0 bases from V and 1 base from J, leaving 6 bases between. The chain's CDR3 is CAISESAPNTEAFF. CDR3 bases: TGTGCCATCAGTGAGTCGGCCCCGAACACTGAAGCTTTCTTT.

This clonotype was seen only a few times. The gene calls are TRBV3-1 and TRBJ1-1; D possibly corresponds to TRBD1 (5 bases). CDR1 and CDR2 (germline): LGHDT, YNNKEL (reference sequence). The CDR3 runs to 17 residues. V lost 4 bases, J lost 3 bases, and 21 bases lay in between. CDR3 sequence: CASSPFPGRVEDTEAFF. The DNA of the CDR3 is TGTGCCAGCAGCCCTTTCCCCGGCAGGGTGGAGGACACTGAAGCTTTCTTT.

This clonotype has only a few counts. The rearrangement links TRBV12-3 or TRBV12-4 to TRBJ2-2; 8 bases align to TRBD2. The trim removed 5 bases at V and 0 bases at J, leaving 5 bases unmatched. This CDR3 contains 16 residues. CDR3 in amino acids: CASSRGGPPNTGELFF. DNA for the CDR3: TGTGCCAGCAGTCGGGGGGGGCCGCCGAACACCGGGGAGCTGTTTTTT.

V is TRBV6-5 and J is TRBJ2-1; 9 bases match TRBD2. Germline loops: CDR1 MNHEY, CDR2 SVGAGI. Trimming took 6 bases from V and 13 from J; bases not matched to a gene: 7. The CDR3 extends over 12 amino acids. The CDR3 loop is CASSHQREAQFF. The CDR3 nucleotides are TGTGCCAGCAGCCATCAGCGGGAGGCACAGTTCTTC.